This TCR beta chain was sequenced for a study of PD-1 blockade in classical Hodgkin lymphoma. From germline, CDR1 is SGHVS and CDR2 FNYEAQ. The CDR3 runs 15 residues. J gave up 3 bases and V 5 bases, and 6 bases lay outside the gene matches. Study-wide points: Although disease activity or prior therapy may be involved, causes of the repertoire differences remain undefined. TCR diversity at baseline was reported to be reduced in newly diagnosed patients relative to healthy donors. Baseline diversity was lower in partial responders and progressors than complete responders. The CD4+ diversity rise by C4D1 was clearest in complete responders.

About this clone itself: Antigen specificity is unknown.

Profiled with immunoSEQ multiplex PCR; TCRdb holds only in-frame clones, not every one. The table lists almost 100,000 clones, 80% to 95% of them singletons. The patients all showed relapse after autologous stem cell transplantation, while their brentuximab vedotin exposure varied. The sample was peripheral blood mononuclear cells (PBMCs), taken at baseline. V gene TRBV7-6 combines with J gene TRBJ2-3; 9 nucleotides line up with TRBD1. The clonotype comes from a human donor with classical Hodgkin lymphoma. The CDR3 sequence: CASSDRTGVTDTQYF. The CDR3 coding sequence is TGTGCCAGCAGCGATCGGACAGGGGTGACAGATACGCAGTATTTT. Drawing the rest from reference TRBV7-6 and TRBJ2-3, the complete variable domain is GAGVSQSPRYKVTKRGQDVALRCDPISGHVSLYWYRQALGQGPEFLTYFNYEAQQDKSGLPNDRFSAERPEGSISTLTIQRTEQRDSAMYRCASSDRTGVTDTQYFGPGTRLTVL.